These T cell receptor beta chains were read from a single sample in a study of T cells in Graves' hyperthyroidism and ophthalmopathy. TCRdb processed the multiplex PCR reads anew with MiXCR; each CDR3 protein has one entry. In the table there are a few hundred thousand distinct CDR3 sequences, more than 15% of which are singletons. Sequencing input: blood. These receptors were obtained from a woman in her twenties or thirties with Graves' hyperthyroidism. Each CDR3 is given with its conserved first and last residue.

CDR3,J,V
CASSSSWAIGHLKAAQYF,TRBJ2-5,TRBV2
CASSRETQYF,TRBJ2-5,TRBV7-9
CASSNPPSGYNSYNEQFF,TRBJ2-1,TRBV10-2
CASRRGQGESGYTF,TRBJ1-2,TRBV5-4
CSAPGSGRIPRNEQFF,TRBJ2-1,TRBV29-1
CASRSPGQGNTGELFF,TRBJ2-2,TRBV5-5
CASSSPNNQETQYF,TRBJ2-5,TRBV18
CSARHFRAAQETQYF,TRBJ2-5,TRBV20-1
CASSPTSGSSDTQYF,TRBJ2-3,TRBV3-1
CASSLGPIRDYEQYF,TRBJ2-7,TRBV5-5
CSSGESSYNEQFF,TRBJ2-1,TRBV20-1
CASTGDRDGNEQFF,TRBJ2-1,TRBV5-8
CASSYKTWGNTEAFF,TRBJ1-1,TRBV14
CASSETSGRAYEQFF,TRBJ2-1,TRBV28
CASSSGTGTDTQYF,TRBJ2-3,TRBV19
CASSLNGGVPDTQYF,TRBJ2-3,TRBV12-3/TRBV12-4
CASSPEDGLTGELFF,TRBJ2-2,TRBV18
CASSPRVGSYKQFF,-,TRBV3-1
CASSDGGTGGLLTEAFF,TRBJ1-1,TRBV9
CASSSYVVDTEAFF,TRBJ1-1,TRBV5-6
CSAERLAGGETQYF,TRBJ2-5,TRBV20-1
CSARGGGRNQPQHF,TRBJ1-5,TRBV20-1
CATSSLLGFGNTEAFF,TRBJ1-1,TRBV15
CASSRRDLTYNEQFF,TRBJ2-1,TRBV27
CASSTGVPTYEQYF,TRBJ2-7,TRBV6-1
CASSLAGTGSSYGYTF,TRBJ1-2,TRBV5-6
CASRATGGYEQYF,TRBJ2-7,TRBV28
CASRTRDSRLNTEAFF,TRBJ1-1,TRBV19
CASSKSLAGVYEQYF,TRBJ2-7,TRBV27
CASSPVDGISGNTIYF,TRBJ1-3,TRBV18
CASSFQGESYEQYF,TRBJ2-7,TRBV28
CASSLAGLAGGTSYNEQFF,TRBJ2-1,TRBV27
CAISEGASNEKLFF,TRBJ1-4,TRBV10-3
CASSPTSGEQYF,TRBJ2-7,TRBV6-2/TRBV6-3
CASKRGNSEETQYF,TRBJ2-5,TRBV2
CASSFFGSGGKNIQYF,TRBJ2-4,TRBV12-3/TRBV12-4
CASSTRVRDGLRNEQFF,TRBJ2-1,TRBV7-6
CASSLIRGNYNEQFF,TRBJ2-1,TRBV28
CASGVRTGVNEQYF,TRBJ2-7,TRBV28
CASEKERGANYGYTF,TRBJ1-2,TRBV18
CASSLGLSSNYGYTF,TRBJ1-2,TRBV5-1
CASSLVGGENEQYF,TRBJ2-7,TRBV7-2